A selection of T cell receptor beta chains follows, all from one sample in a study of T cells in Graves' hyperthyroidism and ophthalmopathy. Using its own MiXCR run on the multiplex PCR reads, TCRdb lists one record per CDR3 protein. The sample carries approximately 610,000 distinct CDR3 sequences, approximately 14% recorded once. Sequencing was performed on blood. The receptors here all came from a woman in her thirties or forties with Graves' ophthalmopathy. CDR3s include the opening cysteine and the closing phenylalanine or tryptophan. A D gene is named only where the DNA matches it firmly. Not all rows give a size; the values are once, few, many and, for expanded clones, a class.

V,D,J,size,DNA,CDR3
TRBV6-5,NA,TRBJ2-2,many,TGTGCCAGCAGTTACCGCGTGTCGAACACCGGGGAGCTGTTTTTT,CASSYRVSNTGELFF
TRBV12-3/TRBV12-4,TRBD1,TRBJ1-2,many,TGTGCCAGCAGCCTACACGGGACAGCCTATGGCTACACCTTC,CASSLHGTAYGYTF
TRBV11-3,TRBD2,TRBJ2-7,many,TGTGCCAGCAGCACCCGGCTAGCGGACTACGAGCAGTACTTC,CASSTRLADYEQYF
TRBV6-5,NA,TRBJ1-1,few,TGTGCCAGCAGACCCGAGGGGGGGAACACTGAAGCTTTCTTT,CASRPEGGNTEAFF
TRBV27,NA,TRBJ2-7,many,TGTGCCAGCAGTCCTCCGGGCGCAGTCTACGAGCAGTACTTC,CASSPPGAVYEQYF
TRBV29-1,NA,TRBJ1-1,many,TGCAGCGTTGTAAAGGGGAACACTGAAGCTTTCTTT,CSVVKGNTEAFF
TRBV12-3/TRBV12-4,NA,TRBJ2-4,many,TGTGCCAGCGGAGGAGTCAAAAACATTCAGTACTTC,CASGGVKNIQYF
TRBV11-2,NA,TRBJ2-2,few,TGTGCCAGCAGGTATCCGGGACGGAACACCGGGGAGCTGTTTTTT,CASRYPGRNTGELFF
TRBV28,TRBD1,TRBJ2-5,many,TGTGCCAGCAGTTTTCAAGGGACAGCAGAGACCCAGTACTTC,CASSFQGTAETQYF
TRBV7-9,TRBD1,TRBJ2-5,many,TGTGCCAGCAGCAATCGACAGGGAGAAGAGACCCAGTACTTC,CASSNRQGEETQYF
TRBV12-3/TRBV12-4,NA,TRBJ2-7,many,TGTGCCAGCACCACGGGACATGGTTACGAGCAGTACTTC,CASTTGHGYEQYF
TRBV5-1,TRBD1,TRBJ1-2,many,TGCGCCAGCAGCCACGGACAGGGGGCGAGTGGCTACACCTTC,CASSHGQGASGYTF
TRBV6-4,TRBD1,TRBJ1-6,few,TGTGCCAGCAGTGCTGGGACAGGGTATAATTCACCCCTCCACTTT,CASSAGTGYNSPLHF
TRBV15,NA,TRBJ2-7,many,TGTGCCACCAGCAGAGGGGGACTGTCAGGGGGCTACGAGCAGTACTTC,CATSRGGLSGGYEQYF
TRBV28,TRBD2,TRBJ2-2,many,TGTGCCAGCAGTTTAGGGCTAGCGGGAGGGCCGAATTCCGGGGAGCTGTTTTTT,CASSLGLAGGPNSGELFF
TRBV19,TRBD1,TRBJ2-2,many,TGTGCCAGTAGTATAGAACAGGGGGCCGGGGAGCTGTTTTTT,CASSIEQGAGELFF
TRBV10-3,TRBD2,TRBJ2-7,few,TGTGCCACCTCTACGTGGGGAGGGGAGGGCCGCTACGAGCAGTACTTC,CATSTWGGEGRYEQYF
TRBV28,NA,TRBJ1-1,many,TGTGCCAGCAGTTTAGGACCGGCCGAAAGGACTGAAGCTTTCTTT,CASSLGPAERTEAFF
TRBV28,TRBD1,TRBJ1-5,many,TGTGCCAGCAGTTTACAGGGGGCGCCAAGGCAGCCCCAGCATTTT,CASSLQGAPRQPQHF
TRBV28,TRBD2,TRBJ2-7,many,TGTGCCAGCAGTTTATGGCGGTCTAGCGGACCCTACGAGCAGTACTTC,CASSLWRSSGPYEQYF
TRBV10-3,TRBD2,TRBJ2-3,NA,TGTGCCATCAGTATAGGACTAGCGGGAGGCAAAGATACGCAGTATTTT,CAISIGLAGGKDTQYF
TRBV12-3/TRBV12-4,TRBD1,TRBJ1-1,NA,TGTGCCAGCAGTCCGAGGGGACAGGGAAACACTGAAGCTTTCTTT,CASSPRGQGNTEAFF
TRBV6-1,TRBD2,TRBJ2-2,many,TGTGCCAGCAGCGCGGGAGGGCCCTTCGCCGGGGAGCTGTTTTTT,CASSAGGPFAGELFF
TRBV14,TRBD2,TRBJ2-7,NA,TGTGCCACCCAAGCCTGGGACTACGCTCGAGGAGTGGACGAGCAGTACTTC,CATQAWDYARGVDEQYF
TRBV19,NA,TRBJ2-7,NA,TGTGCCAGTAGTATGACCCTGGACAGAACCTACGAGCAGTACTTC,CASSMTLDRTYEQYF
TRBV3-1,NA,TRBJ2-7,few,TGTGCCAGCAGCCAACGGACCGAGCAGTACTTC,CASSQRTEQYF
TRBV7-3,NA,TRBJ2-2,many,TGTGCCAGCAGCTCAGTTCAGTCGGGGACCGGGGAGCTGTTTTTT,CASSSVQSGTGELFF
TRBV25-1,NA,TRBJ1-3,many,TGTGCCAGCAGCTTCGGGGGCCACTCTGGAAACACCATATATTTT,CASSFGGHSGNTIYF
TRBV4-2,NA,TRBJ2-7,many,TGTGCCAGCAGCCAAAGCCCGGGGGGCATACGCCTATTCGGCGAGCAGTACTTC,CASSQSPGGIRLFGEQYF
TRBV12-3/TRBV12-4,NA,TRBJ1-6,few,TGTGCCAGCAGTTTAGCGCGGCGGCGAAATTCACCCCTCCACTTT,CASSLARRRNSPLHF
TRBV3-1,NA,TRBJ2-5,many,TGTGCCAGCAGCCAAGTTACGGAAGAGACCCAGTACTTC,CASSQVTEETQYF
TRBV20-1,NA,TRBJ2-7,NA,TGCAGTGCTAGAGATTCTGACGGGCCTCATCACTTC,CSARDSDGPHHF
TRBV25-1,NA,TRBJ2-7,NA,TGTGCCAGTAGGGACTCAGATATCTACGAGCAGTACTTC,CASRDSDIYEQYF
TRBV9,TRBD2,TRBJ2-1,many,TGTGCCAGCAGCCTGACTAGACTAGCGGGAAACAATGAGCAGTTCTTC,CASSLTRLAGNNEQFF
TRBV28,NA,TRBJ2-5,many,TGTGCCAGCAGTTGGAGAGGGGAAGAGACCCAGTACTTC,CASSWRGEETQYF
TRBV7-3,TRBD1,TRBJ1-1,NA,TGTGCCAGCGCCGAAGGGGGCCAGACCACTGAAGCTTTCTTT,CASAEGGQTTEAFF
TRBV3-1,TRBD1,TRBJ1-5,NA,TGTGCCAGCAGTTACGGACAGGGGGCAAGTCAGCCCCAGCATTTT,CASSYGQGASQPQHF
TRBV6-2/TRBV6-3,TRBD2,TRBJ2-2,many,TGTGCCAGCAACCTGGGACTAGACGGGGAGCTGTTTTTT,CASNLGLDGELFF
TRBV6-1,TRBD1,TRBJ2-7,NA,TGTGCCAGCAGTAAGGGACAGTTTAAGCAGTACTTC,CASSKGQFKQYF
TRBV7-6,TRBD2,TRBJ2-1,few,TGTGCCAGCAGCCTCGCCCAGGGACTAGCGGGAGGCTCCTACAATGAGCAGTTCTTC,CASSLAQGLAGGSYNEQFF
TRBV7-8,TRBD2,TRBJ2-5,many,TGTGCCAGCAGCTTCGTAGCGGGAGGGCCAGAGACCCAGTACTTC,CASSFVAGGPETQYF
TRBV6-5,TRBD2,TRBJ2-5,many,TGTGCCAGCAGTTCCAGGAGACTAGCGGAACAAGAGACCCAGTACTTC,CASSSRRLAEQETQYF
TRBV19,NA,TRBJ2-5,many,TGTGCCAGTAGCACCCCATGGGTGGAGACCCAGTACTTC,CASSTPWVETQYF
TRBV4-3,NA,TRBJ2-7,few,TGCGCCAGCAGCCAAGGGCTAGGCCTAGGGAACGAGCAGTACTTC,CASSQGLGLGNEQYF
TRBV20-1,NA,TRBJ1-1,few,TGCAGTGCTAAGGGGGGGTACACTGAAGCTTTCTTT,CSAKGGYTEAFF
TRBV28,TRBD1,TRBJ2-7,many,TGTGCCAGCAGTTTAACAGGGGGCAAAGAGCAGTACTTC,CASSLTGGKEQYF
TRBV6-1,TRBD2,TRBJ2-1,NA,TGTGCCAGCAGCGCCCTGGGTACTAGCGGGAGAGTAGGGAACAATGAGCAGTTCTTC,CASSALGTSGRVGNNEQFF
TRBV11-2,NA,TRBJ2-6,NA,TGTGCCAGCAGCTTCAATAACTGGGCCGAGCTCTCTGGGGCCAACGTCCTGACTTTC,CASSFNNWAELSGANVLTF
TRBV7-8,NA,TRBJ1-6,NA,TGTGCCAGCAGCTTAACCCTGTTGTCCACCCTCCACTTT,CASSLTLLSTLHF